The source of this T cell receptor beta chain is a study of blood T cell repertoires in COVID-19. Sequencing used immunoSEQ multiplex PCR; TCRdb keeps in-frame clones, though not all of them. The table records a few hundred thousand clones, about nine tenths of them present only once. There are 17 residues in the CDR3. Germline V gives CDR1 SGDLS, CDR2 YYNGEE. Trimming removed 5 bases from V and 5 bases from J; junction bases left unmatched: 10. Researchers sorted participants into cohorts using their self-reported clinical history. The sequenced sample consisted of PBMCs or T cells enriched from blood (not recorded which). This TCR came from a woman between 18 and 30 years old who had recovered from COVID-19. The genes are TRBV9 and TRBJ2-2, with TRBD2 matching over 12 bases. This CDR3 reads CASSYPGLAGETGELFF. The CDR3 nucleotides are TGTGCCAGCAGTTATCCGGGACTAGCGGGCGAGACCGGGGAGCTGTTTTTT. The full variable domain, completed using reference TRBV9 and TRBJ2-2, is DSGVTQTPKHLITATGQRVTLRCSPRSGDLSVYWYQQSLDQGLQFLIQYYNGEERAKGNILERFSAQQFPDLHSELNLSSLELGDSALYFCASSYPGLAGETGELFFGEGSRLTVL.